These 27 T cell receptor beta chains were all obtained from the same sample, sequenced in a study of glioma-infiltrating T cells. The iRepertoire nested amplicon-rescue multiplex PCR amplified TCR alpha and beta CDR3s from RNA. TCRdb ran MiXCR on the multiplex PCR reads and lists one entry per CDR3 protein. The repertoire has 100,000 to 150,000 distinct CDR3 sequences, about 25% of them found once; the top ten carry 25% to 30%. Specimen: glioma tissue, nonneoplastic brain tissue, or PBMCs (not recorded which). All receptors come from a human donor with low-grade glioma or glioblastoma, undergoing nonglioma brain surgery, or in good health (not recorded which).

As to this clonotype: This clone may be a read error of a much larger clone one base away. J is TRBJ2-1 and V is TRBV3-1; D is perhaps TRBD1 (6 bases). The CDR3 is 14 amino acids. CDR1 and CDR2 from the germline V gene are LGHDT and YNNKEL (reference sequence). The CDR3 loop reads CASSAGTPYNEKFF. The CDR3 DNA reads TGTGCCAGCAGCGCCGGGACACCCTACAATGAGAAGTTCTTC.

The V gene is TRBV28, the J gene TRBJ1-5, with D possibly TRBD1 on 6 matching bases. V was trimmed by 6 bases and J by 0 bases, leaving 12 bases between them. This CDR3 is 15 amino acids long. CDR1 MDHEN and CDR2 SYDVKM come from the germline V gene. The CDR3 DNA reads TGTGCCAGCAGCCCGACAGGATATAGCAATCAGCCCCAGCATTTT. Translation: CASSPTGYSNQPQHF.

The V call is TRBV2, the J call TRBJ1-2; D is unclear. The CDR3 length is 11 residues. From germline, CDR1 is SNHLY and CDR2 FYNNEI. V was shortened by 7 bases and J by 7 bases, with 10 bases between the two germline ends. CDR3 sequence reads: CASKVFSGYTF. DNA for the CDR3: TGTGCCAGCAAGGTATTCAGTGGCTACACCTTC.

This clonotype was detected many times. The chain recombines TRBV15 with TRBJ1-1, with D tentatively TRBD1 (5 bases). CDR1 and CDR2 (germline): LNHNV, YYDKDF (reference sequence). V lost 0 bases and J lost 4, with 12 bases in between. The CDR3 is 15 amino acids. The CDR3 coding sequence is TGTGCCACCAGCAGAGATTTCGGGGGTGGCACTGAAGCTTTCTTT. It codes for CATSRDFGGGTEAFF.

The V gene is TRBV3-1, the J gene TRBJ1-1; TRBD1 might be the D (5 bases). Germline CDR1 LGHDT, CDR2 YNNKEL (reference sequence). The CDR3 consists of 12 residues. The ends were cut back, 1 base at V and 6 bases at J, with 6 bases in the middle. CDR3 protein: CASSQGGAEAFF. CDR3 bases: TGTGCCAGCAGCCAAGGGGGGGCTGAAGCTTTCTTT.

Here the CDR3 DNA reads TGCAGTGCCCTTGGGACTGCATCAGCTAACTATGGCTACACCTTC. It translates to CSALGTASANYGYTF. The J gene is TRBJ1-2, the V gene TRBV20-1; tentatively, D is TRBD1 (5 bases). Germline V gives CDR1 DFQATT, CDR2 SNEGSKA (reference sequence). V dropped 6 bases and J dropped 0 bases, with 17 bases sitting between them. CDR3 length: 15 residues.

Of note for this clonotype: A much larger clone lies one base from this, so it may be a read error. The CDR3 DNA follows: TGTGCCAGCAGTTTGCACCAGAACTCTGGAAACACCATATATTTT. It specifies CASSLHQNSGNTIYF. The gene calls are TRBV27 and TRBJ1-3; D is uncertain. The CDR3 runs 15 residues. Germline values: CDR1 MNHEY, CDR2 SMNVEV (reference sequence). Between the trimmed V and J ends, which lost 3 bases and 0 bases, there was a span of 9 bases.

For this clonotype: In this CDR3 the conserved last residue, phenylalanine or tryptophan, is missing, so a read error is likely. V usage is TRBV9 and J usage is TRBJ2-2, with no clear D. V gave up 1 base and J gave up 0 bases, with 10 bases separating them. Per the germline V gene, CDR1 is SGDLS and CDR2 is YYNGEE. This CDR3 has 16 amino acids. CDR3 DNA: TGTGCCAGCAGCGTAAGTTCGACCTCGAACACCGGGGAGCTGTTTTCT. Its protein product is CASSVSSTSNTGELFS.

V and J are TRBV5-1 and TRBJ2-3; 12 bases map to TRBD2. J lost 0 bases, V lost 4 bases, and 9 bases had no gene match. The germline CDR1 and CDR2 sequences are SGHRS and YFSETQ. The CDR3 contains 18 residues. The CDR3 sequence: CASSTGLAGTASTDTQYF. The CDR3 DNA reads as TGCGCCAGCAGCACCGGACTAGCGGGGACCGCTAGCACAGATACGCAGTATTTT.

This clonotype was seen at least ten times. The genes are TRBV27 and TRBJ2-7, with 8 bases lining up with TRBD2. Germline CDR1 and CDR2: MNHEY and SMNVEV (reference sequence). J lost 3 bases, V lost 6 bases, and 7 bases had no gene match. This CDR3 has 14 residues. The CDR3: CASRRGDALYEQYV. CDR3 nucleotide sequence: TGTGCCAGCAGGCGGGGGGATGCGCTCTACGAGCAGTACGTC.

The chain combines TRBV28 with TRBJ1-4, with D possibly TRBD1 on 5 matching bases. The CDR3 totals 13 residues. Germline V gene lookup returns CDR1 MDHEN and CDR2 SYDVKM. The V end lost 6 bases, the J end lost 7 bases, and 12 bases lay between the germline ends. The CDR3, as DNA: TGTGCCAGCAGAAGGGGCTGGGGTGAAAAACTGTTTTTT. This encodes CASRRGWGEKLFF.

This clonotype was seen at least ten times. The chain employs TRBV7-6 and TRBJ2-1, with D hard to call. Looked up from germline, CDR1 is SGHVS and CDR2 is FNYEAQ. This CDR3 is built from 15 residues. Between the trimmed V and J ends, which lost 5 bases and 1 base, there was a span of 12 bases. The CDR3 bases are TGTGCCAGCAGCCCGTTCCGGGTGTCCTACAATGAGCAGTTCTTC. Its protein product is CASSPFRVSYNEQFF.

The V gene is TRBV6-2 or TRBV6-3, the J gene TRBJ1-2; 8 bases match TRBD1. The V gene's germline CDR1 is MNHEY and CDR2 SVGEGT. The CDR3 is 14 amino acids. With V trimmed by 6 bases and J by 4 bases, 7 bases remained unmatched. This CDR3 is CASSSGQGSYGYTF. The CDR3 DNA follows: TGTGCCAGCAGCTCCGGACAGGGAAGCTATGGCTACACCTTC.

This clonotype was counted at least ten times. This sequence joins TRBV6-1 and TRBJ1-1; possibly TRBD1 for D (5 bases). The germline V gene encodes CDR1 MNHNS and CDR2 SASEGT. This CDR3 has 12 amino acids. V was clipped by 6 bases and J by 8 bases, with 13 bases between them. CDR3 amino acids: CASRYLNREAFF. The DNA for the CDR3 is TGTGCCAGCAGATATTTAAACAGGGAAGCTTTCTTT.

This clonotype was counted only a few times. The rearrangement links TRBV15 to TRBJ2-5; 8 bases agree with TRBD2. From germline, CDR1 is LNHNV and CDR2 YYDKDF (reference sequence). Germline trimming cut 5 bases from V and 1 base from J; bases unmatched to any gene: 9. This CDR3 is built from 16 residues. The CDR3 is CATSHPRGGAQETQYF. CDR3 coding DNA: TGTGCCACCAGCCACCCCCGGGGGGGGGCCCAAGAGACCCAGTACTTC.

This chain links TRBV7-2 with TRBJ1-1, with D unclear. This CDR3 region has 14 residues. V was pared by 5 bases and J by 6 bases, with 16 bases between. The germline gives CDR1 SGHTA, CDR2 FQGNSA. Here the CDR3 DNA reads TGTGCCAGCAGCAGCACATTGAGGATGGCTGAAGCTTTCTTT. Its translation is CASSSTLRMAEAFF.

Many counts were recorded for this clonotype. The CDR3 DNA sequence: TGTGCCAGCACCCGGACAGGGGTGTTAGATACGCAGTATTTT. Translated: CASTRTGVLDTQYF. The chain has TRBV6-1 and TRBJ2-3; 9 bases match TRBD1. This CDR3 has 14 amino acids. The junction had 7 bases not matched to a gene; V was cut back by 7 bases and J by 5 bases. Germline CDR1 MNHNS, CDR2 SASEGT.

The rearrangement uses TRBV27 and TRBJ1-3; weak D call: TRBD1 (5 bases). The V end lost 5 bases, the J end lost 0 bases, and 14 bases lay between the germline ends. CDR1 and CDR2 from the germline V gene are MNHEY and SMNVEV (reference sequence). The CDR3 covers 16 residues. The CDR3 here is CASSAYRSLSGNTIYF. CDR3 nucleotides: TGTGCCAGCAGTGCCTACAGGTCCCTCTCTGGAAACACCATATATTTT.

The chain is built from TRBV15 and TRBJ1-2, with 11 bases lining up with TRBD1. V lost 0 bases, J lost 2 bases, and 2 bases stayed unmatched. Germline V gene sequence: CDR1 LNHNV, CDR2 YYDKDF (reference sequence). The CDR3 sequence is 16 residues long. CDR3 sequence reads: CATSRDRDRGNYGYTF. CDR3 bases: TGTGCCACCAGCAGAGACCGGGACAGGGGGAACTATGGCTACACCTTC.

Turning to this clonotype: A much more abundant neighbour one base away suggests this may be a read error. V gene TRBV6-2 or TRBV6-3 combines with J gene TRBJ1-2; 7 bases are a match to TRBD1. Per the germline V gene, CDR1 is MNHEY and CDR2 is SVGEGT. This CDR3 is built from 15 residues. The CDR3 reads CASSAYRGADYGCTF. The CDR3 DNA is TGTGCCAGCAGTGCTTACAGGGGAGCGGACTATGGCTGCACCTTC.

This clonotype occurred a few times. The chain carries TRBV7-9 and TRBJ2-2; tentative D call: TRBD2 (5 bases). The CDR3 consists of 14 residues. CDR1 and CDR2 from the germline V gene are SEHNR and FQNEAQ (reference sequence). Between the trimmed V and J ends, which lost 5 bases and 4 bases, there was a span of 11 bases. The CDR3 loop is CASSARTATGELFF. DNA for the CDR3: TGTGCCAGCAGCGCCCGGACTGCCACCGGGGAGCTGTTTTTT. The whole variable domain, filled in from reference TRBV7-9 and TRBJ2-2, reads DTGVSQNPRHKITKRGQNVTFRCDPISEHNRLYWYRQTLGQGPEFLTYFQNEAQLEKSRLLSDRFSAERPKGSFSTLEIQRTEQGDSAMYLCASSARTATGELFFGEGSRLTVL.

This clonotype was observed a few times. The J gene is TRBJ1-2, the V gene TRBV7-2; perhaps TRBD1 as D (6 bases). The germline V gene encodes CDR1 SGHTA and CDR2 FQGNSA. V lost 2 bases and J lost 8, with 12 bases in between. The CDR3 runs 13 residues. The DNA of the CDR3 is TGTGCCAGCAGCTTACAGGGGATGTGGGGCTACACCTTC. As protein: CASSLQGMWGYTF.

This clonotype came up a few times. For the CDR3, the DNA is TGTGCCAGCTCCCTCACGCCGAACACTGAAGCTTTCTTT. Residues: CASSLTPNTEAFF. J is TRBJ1-1 and V is TRBV18; D is uncertain. Germline values: CDR1 KGHSH, CDR2 LQKENI. There are 13 residues in the CDR3. V was pared by 6 bases and J by 1 base, with 9 bases between. Full variable domain (remainder filled in from reference TRBV18 and TRBJ1-1): NAGVMQNPRHLVRRRGQEARLRCSPMKGHSHVYWYRQLPEEGLKFMVYLQKENIIDESGMPKERFSAEFPKEGPSILRIQQVVRGDSAAYFCASSLTPNTEAFFGQGTRLTVV.

This clonotype was recorded only once. The V and J genes are TRBV29-1 and TRBJ2-1; tentative D call: TRBD1 (6 bases). This CDR3 contains 13 residues. In germline, CDR1 is SQVTM, CDR2 ANQGSEA. Trimming stripped 6 bases from V and 8 bases from J, with 17 bases between. CDR3 region: CSVNRDIIHEQFF. CDR3 coding DNA: TGCAGCGTGAACCGGGACATCATTCATGAGCAGTTCTTC.

This clonotype showed up many times. The chain is built from TRBV7-3 and TRBJ2-1, with 8 nucleotides matching TRBD2. With V trimmed by 5 bases and J by 6 bases, 9 bases remained unmatched. There are 15 residues in the CDR3. CDR1 is SGHTA and CDR2 is FQGTGA in the germline V gene. The CDR3 DNA follows: TGTGCCAGCAGCCCTAAAGCGGGGGCCGCCAATGAGCAGTTCTTC. It codes for CASSPKAGAANEQFF.

For the CDR3, the DNA is TGTGTTAGCAGTTTTTTTATCACAGATACGCAGTATTTT. Protein sequence: CVSSFFITDTQYF. The rearrangement joins TRBV27 to TRBJ2-3; no reliable D call. Germline V gene lookup returns CDR1 MNHEY and CDR2 SMNVEV (reference sequence). This CDR3 contains 13 residues.

Only a few counts were recorded for this clonotype. The V call is TRBV4-1, the J call TRBJ2-1, with a possible D match to TRBD1 (6 bases). The CDR3 extends over 17 amino acids. Trimming removed 4 bases at V and 8 bases at J, with 24 bases between. CDR1 MGHRA and CDR2 YSYEKL come from the germline V gene. The CDR3 loop reads CASSLAPTGSGADEQFF. The CDR3 DNA sequence: TGCGCCAGCAGCCTAGCCCCCACAGGGTCGGGTGCAGATGAGCAGTTCTTC.